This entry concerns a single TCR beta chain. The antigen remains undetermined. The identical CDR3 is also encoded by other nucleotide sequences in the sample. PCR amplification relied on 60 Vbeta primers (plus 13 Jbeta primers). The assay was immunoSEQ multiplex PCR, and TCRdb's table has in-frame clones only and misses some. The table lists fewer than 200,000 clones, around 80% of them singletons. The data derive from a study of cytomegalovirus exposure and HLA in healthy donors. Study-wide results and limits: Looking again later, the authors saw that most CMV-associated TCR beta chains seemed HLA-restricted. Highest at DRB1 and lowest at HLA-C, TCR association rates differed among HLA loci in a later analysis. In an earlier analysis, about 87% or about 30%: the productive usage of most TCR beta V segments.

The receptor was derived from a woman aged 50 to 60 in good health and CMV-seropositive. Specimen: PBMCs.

The CDR3 DNA is TGCGCCAGCAGCTTTGGGTCAGGCGAGCAGTACTTC. Translating it yields CASSFGSGEQYF. The chain has TRBV5-1 and TRBJ2-5; D is undetermined. The end of the DNA is better explained by TRBJ2-7, so the J call may be wrong. The CDR3 length is 12 residues. Germline CDR1 and CDR2: SGHRS and YFSETQ.